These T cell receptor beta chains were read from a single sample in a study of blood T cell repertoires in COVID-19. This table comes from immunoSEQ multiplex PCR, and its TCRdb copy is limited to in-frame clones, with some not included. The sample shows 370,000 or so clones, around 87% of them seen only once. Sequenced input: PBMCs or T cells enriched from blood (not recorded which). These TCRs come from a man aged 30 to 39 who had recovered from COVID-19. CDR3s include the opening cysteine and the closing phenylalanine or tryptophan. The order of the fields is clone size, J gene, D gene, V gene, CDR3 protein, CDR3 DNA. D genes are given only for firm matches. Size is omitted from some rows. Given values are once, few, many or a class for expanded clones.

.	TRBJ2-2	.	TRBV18	CASSPQGAGELFF	TGTGCCAGCTCACCACAGGGGGCCGGGGAGCTGTTTTTT
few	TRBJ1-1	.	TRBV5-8	CASSLRGTMNTEAFF	TGTGCCAGCAGCTTGCGGGGGACCATGAACACTGAAGCTTTCTTT
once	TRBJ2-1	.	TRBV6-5	CASSYNDRNEQFF	TGTGCCAGCAGTTACAATGACAGGAATGAGCAGTTCTTC
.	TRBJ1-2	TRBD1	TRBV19	CASSPGTGVYGYTF	TGTGCCAGTAGTCCCGGGACAGGGGTCTATGGCTACACCTTC
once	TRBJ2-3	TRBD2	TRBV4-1	CASSPRTSGGTDTQYF	TGCGCCAGCAGCCCTCGGACTAGCGGAGGCACAGATACGCAGTATTTT
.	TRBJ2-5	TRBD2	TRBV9	CASSVGSLAAYQETQYF	TGTGCCAGCAGCGTAGGTAGCCTAGCGGCGTACCAAGAGACCCAGTACTTC
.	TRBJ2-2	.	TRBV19	CASTISDIGTGELFF	TGTGCCAGTACCATCTCGGACATCGGGACCGGGGAGCTGTTTTTT
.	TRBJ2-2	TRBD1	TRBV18	CASSRGTDTGELFF	TGTGCCAGCTCACGGGGGACAGATACCGGGGAGCTGTTTTTT
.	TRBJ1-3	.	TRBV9	CASSVGGGVNTIYF	TGTGCCAGCAGCGTAGGGGGAGGGGTAAACACCATATATTTT
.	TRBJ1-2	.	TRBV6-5	CASRFAPPGYTF	TGTGCCAGCAGGTTTGCGCCGCCGGGCTACACCTTC
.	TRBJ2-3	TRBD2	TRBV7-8	CASSYRLAGTQDTQYF	TGTGCCAGCAGCTACCGACTAGCGGGGACACAAGATACGCAGTATTTT
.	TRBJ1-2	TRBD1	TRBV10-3	CAISSDRGNYGYTF	TGTGCCATCAGTAGCGACAGGGGAAACTATGGCTACACCTTC
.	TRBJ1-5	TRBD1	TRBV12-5	CASGSSRTGTGELGNQPQHF	TGTGCTAGTGGTTCATCACGGACCGGGACAGGGGAGTTGGGCAATCAGCCCCAGCATTTT
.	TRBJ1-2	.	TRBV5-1	CASSLTGLNYGYTF	TGCGCCAGCAGCTTAACAGGATTAAACTATGGCTACACCTTC
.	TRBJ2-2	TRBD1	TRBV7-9	CASSKEGGAPGELFF	TGTGCCAGCAGCAAAGAAGGGGGCGCTCCCGGGGAGCTGTTTTTT
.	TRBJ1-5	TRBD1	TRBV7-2	CASSAGTEGSQPQHF	TGTGCCAGCAGCGCCGGGACAGAAGGGAGTCAGCCCCAGCATTTT
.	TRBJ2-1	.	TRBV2	CASGALGRGAYNEQFF	TGTGCCAGCGGGGCCTTGGGACGGGGGGCATACAATGAGCAGTTCTTC